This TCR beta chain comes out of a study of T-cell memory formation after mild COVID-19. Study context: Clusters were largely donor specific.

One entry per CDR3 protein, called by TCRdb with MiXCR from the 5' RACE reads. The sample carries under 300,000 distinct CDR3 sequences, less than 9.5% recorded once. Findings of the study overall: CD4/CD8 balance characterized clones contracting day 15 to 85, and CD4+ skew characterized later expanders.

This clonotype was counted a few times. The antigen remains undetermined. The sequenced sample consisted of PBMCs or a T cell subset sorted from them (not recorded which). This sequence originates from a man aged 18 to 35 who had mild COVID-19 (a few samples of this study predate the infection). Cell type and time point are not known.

CDR3 coding DNA: TGTGCCAGCAGCCCTCCCAGGACAGAGAGCACAGATACGCAGTATTTT. Translated: CASSPPRTESTDTQYF. V and J are TRBV7-9 and TRBJ2-3; D might be TRBD1 (6 bases). V was shortened by 5 bases and J by 0 bases, with 15 bases between the two germline ends. The germline gives CDR1 SEHNR, CDR2 FQNEAQ (reference sequence). This CDR3 contains 16 residues.